The 30 T cell receptor beta chains below come from one sample, sequenced in a study of blood T cell repertoires in COVID-19 (dated by TCRdb to about 2020). Library creation used the immunoSEQ multiplex PCR assay. Held by TCRdb, this immuneACCESS table contains in-frame sequences only and omits some clones. Under half of the omission traces to an unresolved V gene where checked; the cause of the rest is unknown. The sample table contains about 140,000 clones; only one count was recorded for 85% of them. Roughly 2.9% of the sample is taken by the ten largest. Sample: peripheral blood. These receptors all stem from a man in his forties or fifties with acute or convalescent COVID-19.

This rearrangement joins TRBV10-2 to TRBJ1-5; TRBD1 might be the D (6 bases). Germline V lookup: CDR1 WSHSY, CDR2 SAAADI. V gave up 7 bases and J gave up 6 bases, with 13 bases separating them. CDR3 size: 13 residues. The CDR3 DNA follows: TGCGCCAGCAATCCAGGGGTGCCTCAGCCCCAGCATTTT. Translating it yields CASNPGVPQPQHF.

The chain uses TRBV5-1 and TRBJ2-1; 9 bases match TRBD2. Looked up from germline, CDR1 is SGHRS and CDR2 is YFSETQ. V dropped 2 bases and J dropped 7; count of bases not matched to a gene: 1. This CDR3 spans 13 amino acids. The CDR3 protein is CASSFSGRNEQFF. The CDR3 coding sequence is TGCGCCAGCAGCTTTAGCGGGAGAAATGAGCAGTTCTTC.

The J gene is TRBJ2-3, the V gene TRBV9; 10 nucleotides agree with TRBD2. The CDR3 is 21 amino acids. J lost 1 base, V lost 0 bases, and 17 bases had no gene match. Germline V lookup: CDR1 SGDLS, CDR2 YYNGEE. The CDR3 sequence is CASSVASTDGVLAGGTDTQYF. In nucleotides, the CDR3 is TGTGCCAGCAGCGTAGCTTCAACGGACGGGGTCCTAGCGGGGGGCACAGATACGCAGTATTTT.

The sample holds one count of this clone. The chain uses TRBV5-1 and TRBJ2-5; D is ambiguous. Germline CDR1 is SGHRS and CDR2 is YFSETQ. The CDR3 is made up of 12 amino acids. V lost 6 bases and J lost 4, with 10 bases in between. As DNA, the CDR3 is TGCGCCAGCAAGGCAGGCCTAGAGACCCAGTACTTC. Encoded protein: CASKAGLETQYF. The entire variable domain, with the rest obtained from reference TRBV5-1 and TRBJ2-5, is as follows: KAGVTQTPRYLIKTRGQQVTLSCSPISGHRSVSWYQQTPGQGLQFLFEYFSETQRNKGNFPGRFSGRQFSNSRSEMNVSTLELGDSALYLCASKAGLETQYFGPGTRLLVL.

The chain is built from TRBV7-8 and TRBJ1-4, with a tentative D call TRBD1 (6 bases). The CDR3 is 15 residues long. The V end was cut by 5 bases, the J end by 1 base, with 11 bases between. Germline V gene sequence: CDR1 SGHVS, CDR2 FQNEAQ. CDR3 nucleotide sequence: TGTGCCAGCAGCCTCCTCAGGGGAACTAATGAAAAACTGTTTTTT. Residues: CASSLLRGTNEKLFF.

The J gene is TRBJ1-5, the V gene TRBV30; TRBD1 matches 9 bases. V gave up 1 base and J gave up 7 bases; unmatched junction bases: 8. The germline CDR1 and CDR2 sequences are GTSNPN and SVGIG (reference sequence). The CDR3 length is 15 residues. The CDR3 protein is CAWSEDRGGGQPQHF. For the CDR3, the DNA is TGTGCCTGGAGTGAGGACAGGGGAGGTGGACAGCCCCAGCATTTT.

J is TRBJ2-2 and V is TRBV4-1; 8 bases line up with TRBD1. The CDR3 covers 19 residues. V shed 1 base and J 5 bases; nucleotides not matched to a gene: 15. Germline assignment: CDR1 MGHRA and CDR2 YSYEKL. In nucleotides, the CDR3 is TGCGCCAGCAGCCAAGTAATCCCGGGACAGGCTAGAGGAACCGGGGAGCTGTTTTTT. Translating gives CASSQVIPGQARGTGELFF.

The chain couples TRBV6-5 to TRBJ2-3, with a possible D match to TRBD2 (5 bases). This CDR3 has 14 amino acids. Trimming took 7 bases from V and 2 from J, leaving 13 bases between them. The germline gives CDR1 MNHEY, CDR2 SVGAGI. The CDR3 bases are TGTGCCAGCAATAGAGGGAGAGCCACAGATACGCAGTATTTT. This sequence encodes CASNRGRATDTQYF.

The chain combines TRBV2 with TRBJ2-1, with 8 bases matching TRBD2. The CDR3 totals 14 residues. Losses at the gene ends were 8 bases for V and 9 bases for J; bases not matched to a gene: 12. In germline, CDR1 is SNHLY, CDR2 FYNNEI. The CDR3 DNA is TGTGCCAGCGGCCGGACTAGCACGGTTGGTGAGCAGTTCTTC. It specifies CASGRTSTVGEQFF.

The V gene is TRBV6-5, the J gene TRBJ2-1, with TRBD1 identical over 8 bases. The ends lost 6 bases at V and 0 bases at J; junction bases unmatched: 4. The CDR3 contains 15 residues. From germline, CDR1 is MNHEY and CDR2 SVGAGI. CDR3 sequence reads: CASRRQGTSYNEQFF. CDR3 nucleotide sequence: TGTGCCAGCAGGCGACAGGGGACCTCCTACAATGAGCAGTTCTTC.

This chain joins TRBV11-2 and TRBJ1-1, with D unresolved. This CDR3 has 13 amino acids. The germline V and J ends were trimmed by 0 bases and 11 bases, with 13 bases remaining between them. The germline gives CDR1 SGHAT, CDR2 FQNNGV. CDR3 amino acids: CASSLEWRERAFF. The CDR3 region has the DNA TGTGCCAGCAGCTTAGAATGGAGGGAGCGGGCTTTCTTT.

The chain recombines TRBV12-3 or TRBV12-4 with TRBJ1-5; TRBD1 matches at 7 bases. This CDR3 contains 13 residues. J was trimmed by 5 bases and V by 6 bases; bases with no gene match: 4. The CDR3 DNA reads TGTGCCAGCAGCCCGGACAGGTATCAGCCCCAGCATTTT. Its protein is CASSPDRYQPQHF.

The V and J genes are TRBV5-6 and TRBJ1-5; TRBD1 matches 7 bases. This CDR3 spans 16 amino acids. Germline trimming cut 4 bases from V and 5 bases from J; bases unmatched to any gene: 12. CDR1 is SGHDT and CDR2 is YYEEEE in the germline V gene. The chain's CDR3 is CASSQHTQGGDQPQHF. In nucleotides, the CDR3 is TGTGCCAGCAGCCAGCACACCCAGGGGGGCGATCAGCCCCAGCATTTT.

The chain joins TRBV18 to TRBJ1-4; D not resolved. Trimming shortened V by 3 bases and J by 5 bases, and 7 bases separated the two germline ends. The germline gives CDR1 KGHSH, CDR2 LQKENI. The CDR3 contains 13 residues. The CDR3 loop reads CASSPAQNEKLFF. CDR3 DNA sequence: TGTGCCAGCTCACCGGCCCAGAATGAAAAACTGTTTTTT.

The chain uses TRBV5-3 and TRBJ2-1; 8 nucleotides align to TRBD2. TRBV5-3 is an open reading frame whose function is uncertain. The CDR3 has 15 amino acids. After removal of 4 bases from V and 3 bases from J, the junction contained 6 bases not matched to a gene. CDR3 amino acids: CARSGSGGDYNEQFF. The DNA of the CDR3 is TGTGCCAGAAGCGGAAGCGGGGGCGACTACAATGAGCAGTTCTTC.

The V call is TRBV14, the J call TRBJ2-5, with D perhaps matching TRBD1 (6 bases). With 4 bases removed from V and 5 bases from J, the gap between germline ends came to 23 bases. CDR1 is SGHDN, CDR2 FVKESK, per germline. The CDR3 length is 17 residues. The CDR3 sequence: CASSPRQGLILEETQYF. CDR3 DNA: TGTGCCAGCAGCCCTAGGCAGGGGTTGATTTTGGAGGAGACCCAGTACTTC.

This clone was counted a few times. The genes are TRBV19 and TRBJ2-6; D gene uncertain. V lost 4 bases and J lost 2, with 9 bases in between. This CDR3 has 15 amino acids. CDR1 is LNHDA and CDR2 is SQIVND in the germline V gene (reference sequence). CDR3 DNA sequence: TGTGCCAGTAGTACGCCGTCAGCTGGGGCCAACGTCCTGACTTTC. This translates into CASSTPSAGANVLTF.

V gene TRBV4-2 combines with J gene TRBJ1-3, with D unclear. V lost 3 bases, J lost 4 bases, and 16 bases lay in between. CDR1 is LGHNA, CDR2 YNFKEQ, per germline. This CDR3 contains 16 residues. CDR3 region: CASSQPGGGPGNTIYF. For the CDR3, the DNA is TGTGCCAGCAGCCAGCCTGGTGGAGGGCCCGGAAACACCATATATTTT.

The chain couples TRBV19 to TRBJ1-2; 7 bases line up with TRBD1. This CDR3 is built from 15 residues. From germline, CDR1 is LNHDA and CDR2 SQIVND (reference sequence). Trimming took 5 bases from V and 2 from J; bases not matched to a gene: 8. The CDR3 DNA sequence: TGTGCCAGTAGTCGGAGGGACAGATGGAACTATGGCTACACCTTC. It is translated as CASSRRDRWNYGYTF.

The V call is TRBV9, the J call TRBJ1-6; 7 bases line up with TRBD1. This CDR3 contains 15 residues. The ends lost 0 bases at V and 14 bases at J; junction bases unmatched: 11. Germline V gene lookup returns CDR1 SGDLS and CDR2 YYNGEE. CDR3 in amino acids: CASSVDNRGLPTLHF. In DNA, the CDR3 is TGTGCCAGCAGCGTAGACAACAGGGGTCTCCCCACCCTCCACTTT.

This clone is a singleton in its sample. The chain carries TRBV19 and TRBJ2-7; the D gene is possibly TRBD2 (6 bases). Trimming removed 1 base at V and 5 bases at J, with 12 bases between. The CDR3 runs to 14 residues. CDR1 LNHDA and CDR2 SQIVND come from the germline V gene (reference sequence). The DNA for the CDR3 is TGTGCCAGTAGTATAGCGACTAGTGTTAACGAGCAGTACTTC. It translates to CASSIATSVNEQYF. The entire variable domain, with the rest obtained from reference TRBV19 and TRBJ2-7, is as follows: DGGITQSPKYLFRKEGQNVTLSCEQNLNHDAMYWYRQDPGQGLRLIYYSQIVNDFQKGDIAEGYSVSREKKESFPLTVTSAQKNPTAFYLCASSIATSVNEQYFGPGTRLTVT.

The count of this clone is one. This chain uses TRBV27 with TRBJ2-2; a possible D gene is TRBD1 (5 bases). The V gene lost 0 bases and the J gene lost 6 bases, with 8 bases spanning the gap. This CDR3 is 14 amino acids long. The germline CDR1 and CDR2 sequences are MNHEY and SMNVEV (reference sequence). CDR3 in amino acids: CASSLSLGPGELFF. CDR3 bases: TGTGCCAGCAGTTTATCACTGGGGCCCGGGGAGCTGTTTTTT.

The chain uses TRBV25-1 and TRBJ1-6; D is perhaps TRBD1 (6 bases). Germline V CDR1 and CDR2: MGHDK, SYGVNS. V was shortened by 6 bases and J by 6 bases, with 15 bases between the two germline ends. There are 15 residues in the CDR3. The CDR3 nucleotides read TGTGCCAGCAGACTACAGGGTTCCGGTAATTCACCCCTCCACTTT. Protein sequence: CASRLQGSGNSPLHF. The whole variable domain, remainder taken from reference TRBV25-1 and TRBJ1-6, is EADIYQTPRYLVIGTGKKITLECSQTMGHDKMYWYQQDPGMELHLIHYSYGVNSTEKGDLSSESTVSRIRTEHFPLTLESARPSHTSQYLCASRLQGSGNSPLHFGNGTRLTVT.

This chain uses TRBV10-3 with TRBJ1-2; 8 nucleotides match TRBD1. Germline V gene sequence: CDR1 ENHRY, CDR2 SYGVKD. The CDR3 consists of 16 residues. V lost 3 bases, J lost 3 bases, and 9 bases stayed unmatched. This CDR3 is CAISERSGGGDYGYTF. Here the CDR3 DNA reads TGTGCCATCAGTGAACGATCAGGGGGCGGTGACTATGGCTACACCTTC.

The V call is TRBV7-9, the J call TRBJ2-1; TRBD1 might be the D (5 bases). Germline V gene sequence: CDR1 SEHNR, CDR2 FQNEAQ (reference sequence). V was trimmed by 6 bases and J by 6 bases, leaving 12 bases between them. The CDR3 has 13 residues. The CDR3 DNA reads as TGTGCCAGCAGATCCCAGGGTTTCAATGAGCAGTTCTTC. This codes for CASRSQGFNEQFF. Full variable domain (missing parts from reference TRBV7-9 and TRBJ2-1): DTGVSQNPRHKITKRGQNVTFRCDPISEHNRLYWYRQTLGQGPEFLTYFQNEAQLEKSRLLSDRFSAERPKGSFSTLEIQRTEQGDSAMYLCASRSQGFNEQFFGPGTRLTVL.

CDR3 loop: CASSPRRVVNTEAFF. CDR3 nucleotide sequence: TGTGCCAGCAGTCCTCGCAGGGTGGTGAACACTGAAGCTTTCTTT. The chain couples TRBV28 to TRBJ1-1; the D gene is possibly TRBD1 (5 bases). The germline CDR1 and CDR2 sequences are MDHEN and SYDVKM. The CDR3 length is 15 residues. V lost 5 bases, J lost 0 bases, and 13 bases lay in between.

CDR3: CASSAFPASNQPQHF. Written as DNA, the CDR3 is TGTGCCAGCAGCGCCTTTCCTGCGAGCAATCAGCCCCAGCATTTT. V usage is TRBV9 and J usage is TRBJ1-5; unclear D gene. V was pared by 3 bases and J by 1 base, with 11 bases between. From germline, CDR1 is SGDLS and CDR2 YYNGEE. CDR3 length: 15 residues.

The rearrangement links TRBV29-1 to TRBJ1-1; D is undetermined. The CDR3 has 14 residues. The V gene's germline CDR1 is SQVTM and CDR2 ANQGSEA. The V end was cut by 6 bases, the J end by 3 bases, with 17 bases between. The DNA of the CDR3 is TGCAGCGTGCGATTAGGGAGGCTGGACACTGAAGCTTTCTTT. This gives the protein CSVRLGRLDTEAFF. The full variable domain, completed using reference TRBV29-1 and TRBJ1-1, is SAVISQKPSRDICQRGTSLTIQCQVDSQVTMMFWYRQQPGQSLTLIATANQGSEATYESGFVIDKFPISRPNLTFSTLTVSNMSPEDSSIYLCSVRLGRLDTEAFFGQGTRLTVV.

The chain is built from TRBV7-3 and TRBJ1-1; 8 positions agree with TRBD1. CDR1 and CDR2 from the germline V gene are SGHTA and FQGTGA. The CDR3 spans 15 residues. V was clipped by 5 bases and J by 2 bases; unmatched bases: 7. As DNA, the CDR3 is TGTGCCAGCAGCCGATCTGGACAGGGAAACACTGAAGCTTTCTTT. This gives the protein CASSRSGQGNTEAFF.

The table lists this clone with a few counts. The V gene is TRBV2, the J gene TRBJ2-7; 10 nucleotides align to TRBD1. CDR1 SNHLY and CDR2 FYNNEI come from the germline V gene. The CDR3 consists of 14 residues. With 5 bases clipped from V and 6 bases from J, the junction kept 7 bases outside the gene matches. The DNA for the CDR3 is TGTGCCAGCAGTCCCGACAGGGGGCGCGCCGAGCAGTACTTC. It is translated as CASSPDRGRAEQYF.